The 14 T cell receptor beta chains below all came from one sample that was sequenced in a study of blood T cell repertoires in COVID-19. Profiled with immunoSEQ multiplex PCR; TCRdb holds only in-frame clones, not every one. The table shows fewer than 75,000 clones, with around nine tenths occurring only once. Sequences were obtained from peripheral blood. All receptors derive from a human donor in a cohort sampled during active COVID-19.

This rearrangement joins TRBV6-5 to TRBJ2-3, with 7 bases fitting TRBD1. This CDR3 spans 15 amino acids. With V trimmed by 6 bases and J by 5 bases, 11 bases remained unmatched. Per germline, CDR1 MNHEY and CDR2 SVGAGI. CDR3 protein: CASRTKTGWRDTQYF. The DNA for the CDR3 is TGTGCCAGCAGGACAAAGACAGGGTGGAGAGATACGCAGTATTTT.

The V and J genes are TRBV5-1 and TRBJ2-5; 13 bases are shared with TRBD2. CDR3 size: 15 residues. With V trimmed by 2 bases and J by 3 bases, 1 base remained unmatched. Germline V gene data show CDR1 as SGHRS and CDR2 as YFSETQ. The CDR3 DNA reads TGCGCCAGCAGCTTCGGACTAGCGGGAGAAGAGACCCAGTACTTC. It encodes CASSFGLAGEETQYF.

The J gene is TRBJ2-7, the V gene TRBV5-6; 10 nucleotides agree with TRBD1. V trimming: 5 bases; J trimming: 5 bases; junction bases outside the gene matches: 10. The CDR3 covers 15 residues. Germline CDR1 and CDR2: SGHDT and YYEEEE. CDR3 in DNA: TGTGCCAGCAGTTCCCGGGACAGGGGTCAACACGAGCAGTACTTC. Translation gives CASSSRDRGQHEQYF. Full variable domain (outside the CDR3, taken from reference TRBV5-6 and TRBJ2-7): DAGVTQSPTHLIKTRGQQVTLRCSPKSGHDTVSWYQQALGQGPQFIFQYYEEEERQRGNFPDRFSGHQFPNYSSELNVNALLLGDSALYLCASSSRDRGQHEQYFGPGTRLTVT.

V is TRBV21-1 and J is TRBJ2-2; the D call of TRBD1 is as the table states it, not checked on the DNA. TRBV21-1 is a recognized pseudogene. This CDR3 is 15 amino acids long. The CDR3 sequence: CASSNLGTNTGELFF. The DNA of the CDR3 is TGTGCCAGCAGCAATCTGGGGACAAACACCGGGGAGCTGTTTTTT.

The chain recombines TRBV3-1 (or the pseudogene TRBV3-2) with TRBJ2-7; 7 bases agree with TRBD2. This CDR3 region has 11 residues. CDR1 is LGHDT, CDR2 YNNKEL, per germline (reference sequence). With V trimmed by 3 bases and J by 7 bases, 0 bases remained unmatched. CDR3 region: CASSQGGEQYF. The CDR3 nucleotides read TGTGCCAGCAGCCAGGGGGGGGAGCAGTACTTC.

The chain employs TRBV11-2 and TRBJ2-1; weak D call: TRBD2 (6 bases). The V end lost 0 bases, the J end lost 8 bases, and 20 bases lay between the germline ends. Germline CDR1 reads SGHAT; CDR2 reads FQNNGV. CDR3 size: 17 residues. The CDR3 protein is CASSLDSSGSGFHEQFF. In nucleotides, the CDR3 is TGTGCCAGCAGCTTAGACTCATCCGGGAGCGGTTTCCATGAGCAGTTCTTC.

This chain joins TRBV25-1 and TRBJ2-1, with D maybe TRBD2 (5 bases). This CDR3 comprises 13 residues. With 4 bases removed from V and 3 bases from J, the gap between germline ends came to 7 bases. CDR1 and CDR2 from the germline V gene are MGHDK and SYGVNS. The CDR3 region is CASSAADYNEQFF. The CDR3 DNA reads TGTGCCAGCAGTGCAGCGGACTACAATGAGCAGTTCTTC.

The chain has TRBV9 and TRBJ1-1; 8 bases fit TRBD1. The CDR3 is 16 amino acids. The germline CDR1 and CDR2 sequences are SGDLS and YYNGEE. The J segment lost 7 bases and the V segment lost 4 bases, leaving 15 bases of the junction unmatched. The CDR3 DNA is TGTGCCAGCAGCCCCCATATCCCCAGGGGGCGAGGTGAAGCTTTCTTT. It translates to CASSPHIPRGRGEAFF.

This clone showed up just a few times. V and J are TRBV7-9 and TRBJ1-2, with D tentatively TRBD1 (5 bases). Trimming cost V 7 bases and J 1 base, with 19 bases left between them. The CDR3 sequence is 16 residues long. CDR1 and CDR2 from the germline V gene are SEHNR and FQNEAQ (reference sequence). CDR3 protein: CASTPWGDWDNYGYTF. The CDR3 region has the DNA TGTGCCAGCACCCCCTGGGGGGATTGGGATAACTATGGCTACACCTTC.

This clone has a single count. The gene calls are TRBV27 and TRBJ2-3; D gene ambiguous. Trimming removed 5 bases from V and 6 bases from J, with 15 bases in between. This CDR3 spans 14 amino acids. Germline lookup yields CDR1 MNHEY and CDR2 SMNVEV (reference sequence). The chain's CDR3 is CASSPYSPRDTQYF. CDR3 sequence (DNA): TGTGCCAGCAGTCCCTATAGTCCCCGCGATACGCAGTATTTT.

The rearrangement uses TRBV5-4 and TRBJ2-5, with 7 positions matching TRBD1. Germline values: CDR1 SGHNT, CDR2 YYREEE (reference sequence). CDR3 length: 13 residues. The ends lost 4 bases at V and 4 bases at J; junction bases unmatched: 4. CDR3 in amino acids: CASSLQGPETQYF. CDR3 sequence (DNA): TGTGCCAGCAGCCTACAGGGGCCAGAGACCCAGTACTTC.

The chain joins TRBV4-3 to TRBJ2-2; a weak D match, TRBD1 (5 bases). The V end lost 0 bases, the J end lost 7 bases, and 15 bases lay between the germline ends. The CDR3 covers 16 residues. The germline gives CDR1 LGHNA, CDR2 YSLEER. The chain's CDR3 is CASSQEAYDRGGELFF. The CDR3 region has the DNA TGCGCCAGCAGCCAAGAAGCGTATGATAGGGGCGGGGAGCTGTTTTTT.

V usage is TRBV28 and J usage is TRBJ1-4, with D perhaps TRBD1 (5 bases). Germline CDR1 and CDR2: MDHEN and SYDVKM. This CDR3 region has 20 residues. Deletions cut 2 bases from V and 4 bases from J, with 26 bases between. CDR3 in DNA: TGTGCCAGCAGTTTAGGGCGCGGACGAATACGGGAGGGGTTTAATGAAAAACTGTTTTTT. Translation gives CASSLGRGRIREGFNEKLFF.

The rearrangement links TRBV7-2 to TRBJ2-5, with D perhaps matching TRBD1 (6 bases). In germline, CDR1 is SGHTA, CDR2 FQGNSA. This CDR3 region has 13 residues. The V gene lost 3 bases and the J gene lost 7 bases, with 12 bases spanning the gap. The CDR3 bases are TGTGCCAGCAGCTTGGAACAGGGCAGGACCCAGTACTTC. This gives the protein CASSLEQGRTQYF.